This TCR beta chain came from a study of graft-versus-host responses after intestinal transplantation. Whole-study results and caveats: The study associated peak circulating GvH clone levels with early post-transplant HvG declines.

Here immunoSEQ multiplex PCR was the method, and the copy in TCRdb shows in-frame clones only, minus some. The data hold tens of thousands of clones, with around nine tenths observed a single time. With respect to this clone: Its specificity is unknown.

The V and J ends lost 6 bases and 7 bases, in that order; junction bases with no gene match: 7. The CDR3 covers 14 residues. Germline-derived CDR1 and CDR2 are MNHEY and SMNVEV (reference sequence). This sequence joins TRBV27 and TRBJ1-4, with 8 bases lining up with TRBD1. The specimen was unstimulated CD4+ T cells sorted from spleen or lymph node cells, collected before intestinal transplant. The clonotype was recovered from a human donor who received an intestinal transplant. In DNA, the CDR3 is TGTGCCAGCAGGTTACAGGGGGTAGGTGAAAAACTGTTTTTT. This gives the protein CASRLQGVGEKLFF.